The T cell receptor (beta chain) under discussion was sequenced for a study of human T cells and chemical hapten exposure. Looking at the study overall: Among samples, TCR yields varied mainly because of small differences in pooled library volume.

Time point specified: pre-sensitization, week 0. As to treatment: therapeutic diphenylcyclopropenone sensitization with weekly scalp DPC. Sequencing started from total RNA isolated from unfractionated whole blood. Only a few counts were recorded for this clonotype. TCRdb reprocessed the RACE reads via MiXCR and lists one record per CDR3 protein. The sample consists of under 100,000 distinct CDR3 sequences, 8.5% of them appearing once. This receptor was taken from a middle-aged man with alopecia areata. Some clones in this sample may be carry-over from other donors' samples. Sequenced material: whole blood, taken in connection with sensitization to the hapten diphenylcyclopropenone (DPC).

The CDR3 region is CASSTNGGKGTDTQYF. In DNA form, the CDR3 reads TGTGCCAGCAGTACTAACGGGGGAAAGGGCACAGATACGCAGTATTTT. The chain joins TRBV6-5 to TRBJ2-3, with D maybe TRBD2 (6 bases). Between the trimmed V and J ends, which lost 5 bases and 1 base, there was a span of 16 bases. The CDR3 contains 16 residues. Germline V gives CDR1 MNHEY, CDR2 SVGAGI.